What follows are 10 T cell receptor beta chains derived from one specimen sequenced in a study of blood T cell repertoires in COVID-19 (dated by TCRdb to the early 2020s). Receptors were amplified or captured by the immunoSEQ multiplex PCR assay. Not all clones reach the TCRdb copy of this immuneACCESS table, which keeps in-frame sequences only. Checked studies attribute under half of the gap to unresolved V genes and leave the rest unexplained. The sample table holds 250,000 to 300,000 clones, of which roughly 85% were seen once. Of the sample, 8% to 13% is held by the ten largest clones. Sample: peripheral blood. Source of these receptors: a woman in her 70s with acute or convalescent COVID-19.

The J gene is TRBJ2-2, the V gene TRBV6-1; the match to TRBD1 covers 8 bases. There are 15 residues in the CDR3. The V and J ends lost 6 bases and 4 bases, in that order; junction bases with no gene match: 7. CDR1 MNHNS and CDR2 SASEGT come from the germline V gene. The DNA for the CDR3 is TGTGCCAGCAGCCTTGGACAGGGTATCACCGGGGAGCTGTTTTTT. Encoded protein: CASSLGQGITGELFF.

V usage is TRBV6-5 and J usage is TRBJ2-7; 8 nucleotides agree with TRBD1. V lost 6 bases to trimming and J lost 4 bases; unmatched junction nucleotides: 5. From germline, CDR1 is MNHEY and CDR2 SVGAGI. CDR3 length: 13 residues. The CDR3 loop reads CASRGDRWYEQYF. The CDR3 DNA follows: TGTGCCAGCAGGGGGGACAGGTGGTACGAGCAGTACTTC.

CDR3 loop: CASLAQVTEAFF. In nucleotides, the CDR3 is TGTGCCAGCCTTGCCCAGGTTACTGAAGCTTTCTTT. The chain has TRBV12-3 or TRBV12-4 and TRBJ1-1; D is unclear. CDR3 length equals 12 residues. V was trimmed by 8 bases and J by 5 bases, leaving 12 bases between them.

The V call is TRBV2, the J call TRBJ1-2; 8 nucleotides agree with TRBD1. Germline CDR1 is SNHLY and CDR2 is FYNNEI. CDR3 length equals 13 residues. The V segment lost 6 bases and the J segment 6 bases; nucleotides outside the gene matches: 6. The CDR3 region has the DNA TGTGCCAGCAGCCAGGGGGCTGGGGATGGCTACACCTTC. This encodes CASSQGAGDGYTF.

The chain joins TRBV5-6 to TRBJ1-6; possibly TRBD1 for D (5 bases). Deletions cut 0 bases from V and 8 bases from J, with 6 bases between. The CDR3 is 13 residues long. Germline CDR1 is SGHDT and CDR2 is YYEEEE. The CDR3, as DNA: TGTGCCAGCAGCTTGGGGGGGGATTCACCCCTCCACTTT. Translation: CASSLGGDSPLHF.

This clone was detected only a few times. The rearrangement links TRBV19 to TRBJ1-4; possible D gene TRBD1, 6 bases. V was cut by 5 bases and J by 7 bases, with 11 bases left in between. The CDR3 is 13 residues long. CDR1 LNHDA and CDR2 SQIVND come from the germline V gene (reference sequence). The CDR3 DNA sequence: TGTGCCAGTAGTGGTCCCAGGGGTGAAAAACTGTTTTTT. Its translation: CASSGPRGEKLFF.

The chain has TRBV6-5 and TRBJ1-2; TRBD1 might be the D (5 bases). V was cut by 4 bases and J by 4 bases, with 16 bases left in between. Germline loops: CDR1 MNHEY, CDR2 SVGAGI. The CDR3 covers 15 residues. The CDR3 protein is CASSSARRATYGYTF. Here the CDR3 DNA reads TGTGCCAGCAGTTCCGCCCGCAGGGCCACCTATGGCTACACCTTC.

This clone was detected once. The chain joins TRBV4-1 to TRBJ1-2; 7 bases fit TRBD1. Germline V gene sequence: CDR1 MGHRA, CDR2 YSYEKL. V lost 2 bases to trimming and J lost 2 bases; unmatched junction nucleotides: 11. The CDR3 sequence is 17 residues long. CDR3 sequence: CASSQLGYRGSNYGYTF. CDR3 nucleotide sequence: TGCGCCAGCAGCCAACTCGGATACAGGGGTTCAAACTATGGCTACACCTTC.

The chain employs TRBV12-3 or TRBV12-4 and TRBJ1-4; a possible D gene is TRBD1 (6 bases). V dropped 8 bases and J dropped 2 bases, with 6 bases sitting between them. This CDR3 spans 12 amino acids. For the CDR3, the DNA is TGTGCCAGCGGGGGCACTAATGAAAAACTGTTTTTT. Amino acids: CASGGTNEKLFF.

The V and J genes are TRBV5-1 and TRBJ2-1; TRBD1 matches at 7 bases. Trimming cost V 1 base and J 3 bases; bases outside gene matches: 1. The germline V gene encodes CDR1 SGHRS and CDR2 YFSETQ. CDR3 length: 14 amino acids. The CDR3 here is CASSLTGDYNEQFF. The CDR3 DNA sequence: TGCGCCAGCAGCTTGACAGGGGACTACAATGAGCAGTTCTTC.